This TCR beta chain was sequenced during a study of blood T cell repertoires in COVID-19. The CDR3 length is 14 residues. Trimming took 0 bases from V and 3 from J; bases not matched to a gene: 1. Germline V CDR1 and CDR2: SGHDT, YYEEEE. Clones were sequenced by immunoSEQ multiplex PCR, and TCRdb holds only the in-frame ones, with some missing. The sample consists of over 250,000 clones, roughly 87% of them appearing once. This chain joins TRBV5-6 and TRBJ2-7; 9 bases are shared with TRBD1. Sequenced material: PBMCs or T cells enriched from blood (not recorded which). The receptor was derived from a woman younger than 30 who had recovered from COVID-19. As DNA, the CDR3 is TGTGCCAGCAGCTTGGACAGGGGGCGCTACGAGCAGTACTTC. Amino acid sequence: CASSLDRGRYEQYF.